These 13 T cell receptor beta chains share one sample of origin, sequenced in a study of CD8 T cells in Susac syndrome. Random-hexamer reverse transcription was applied to about 0.5 to 1 ug RNA. TCRdb reanalysed the immunoSEQ multiplex PCR reads using MiXCR and keeps one entry per CDR3 protein. The profile shows 150,000 to 200,000 distinct CDR3 sequences, approximately 96% of them singletons. The specimen sequenced was CD4+ T cells from PBMCs. The receptors stem from a human donor in good health.

The chain joins TRBV9 to TRBJ2-3, with D possibly matching TRBD2 (6 bases). Trimming shortened V by 2 bases and J by 0 bases, and 7 bases separated the two germline ends. The CDR3 loop spans 14 amino acids. Per the germline V gene, CDR1 is SGDLS and CDR2 is YYNGEE. The CDR3 DNA follows: TGTGCCAGCAGCGTGGCGGGAAGCACAGATACGCAGTATTTT. Protein product: CASSVAGSTDTQYF.

The chain recombines TRBV3-1 with TRBJ2-3, with TRBD2 identical over 14 bases. After removal of 3 bases from V and 4 bases from J, the junction contained 12 bases not matched to a gene. Germline V gene sequence: CDR1 LGHDT, CDR2 YNNKEL (reference sequence). This CDR3 region has 19 residues. CDR3 DNA sequence: TGTGCCAGCAGCCAGAATCCCCTCGGACTAGCGGGGGGAGCAGATACGCAGTATTTT. Translating it yields CASSQNPLGLAGGADTQYF.

The chain has TRBV4-3 and TRBJ2-5; D remains ambiguous. Between the trimmed V and J ends, which lost 0 bases and 0 bases, there was a span of 2 bases. This CDR3 spans 13 amino acids. Germline CDR1 and CDR2: LGHNA and YSLEER. CDR3 protein: CASSQDYQETQYF. In nucleotides, the CDR3 is TGCGCCAGCAGCCAAGACTACCAAGAGACCCAGTACTTC.

V usage is TRBV15 and J usage is TRBJ1-5; TRBD1 agrees at 12 bases. This CDR3 is built from 14 residues. The trim removed 3 bases at V and 7 bases at J, leaving 1 base unmatched. Germline V gene data show CDR1 as LNHNV and CDR2 as YYDKDF (reference sequence). In DNA form, the CDR3 reads TGTGCCACCAGCAGGGGGACAGGGGGCCAGCCCCAGCATTTT. Translating it yields CATSRGTGGQPQHF.

The CDR3 coding sequence is TGTGCCAGCTCAACAGGGGGCGCGGGCGGCTACACCTTC. This translates into CASSTGGAGGYTF. The chain employs TRBV3-1 and TRBJ1-2; 9 nucleotides align to TRBD1. The CDR3 is made up of 13 amino acids. V gave up 8 bases and J gave up 8 bases; unmatched junction bases: 9. Germline CDR1 is LGHDT and CDR2 is YNNKEL (reference sequence). The full variable domain, completed using reference TRBV3-1 and TRBJ1-2, is DTAVSQTPKYLVTQMGNDKSIKCEQNLGHDTMYWYKQDSKKFLKIMFSYNNKELIINETVPNRFSPKSPDKAHLNLHINSLELGDSAVYFCASSTGGAGGYTFGSGTRLTVV.

J is TRBJ2-1 and V is TRBV24-1; TRBD2 matches at 13 bases. The V gene end was trimmed by 7 bases and the J gene end by 6 bases; junction bases not matched to a gene: 8. The germline CDR1 and CDR2 sequences are KGHDR and SFDVKD. This CDR3 is built from 16 residues. The CDR3 DNA is TGTGCCACCAGCCCGCCCGGGACTAGCGGGACCAATGAGCAGTTCTTC. Its translation: CATSPPGTSGTNEQFF.

This clonotype occurred once. The chain is built from TRBV29-1 and TRBJ2-3; 9 nucleotides align to TRBD2. Germline loops: CDR1 SQVTM, CDR2 ANQGSEA. The junction had 4 bases not matched to a gene; V was cut back by 4 bases and J by 2 bases. The CDR3 covers 14 residues. CDR3 nucleotide sequence: TGCAGCGTTGGCGGGGGGGGGTACACAGATACGCAGTATTTT. Translated, it gives CSVGGGGYTDTQYF.

The chain uses TRBV7-3 and TRBJ2-2; D might be TRBD1 or TRBD2, each matching 5 bases. The ends were cut back, 6 bases at V and 2 bases at J, with 13 bases in the middle. The CDR3 runs 15 residues. Germline V gene lookup returns CDR1 SGHTA and CDR2 FQGTGA. The CDR3 reads CASSLSRDNTGELFF. DNA for the CDR3: TGTGCCAGCAGTCTTTCCCGGGACAACACCGGGGAGCTGTTTTTT. Combining the CDR3 with reference TRBV7-3 and TRBJ2-2 gives the whole variable domain GAGVSQTPSNKVTEKGKYVELRCDPISGHTALYWYRQSLGQGPEFLIYFQGTGAADDSGLPNDRFFAVRPEGSVSTLKIQRTERGDSAVYLCASSLSRDNTGELFFGEGSRLTVL.

This chain uses TRBV5-4 with TRBJ1-1; possibly TRBD1 for D (6 bases). This CDR3 is built from 11 residues. From germline, CDR1 is SGHNT and CDR2 YYREEE (reference sequence). V gave up 4 bases and J gave up 10 bases, with 11 bases separating them. This CDR3 is CASSHGQRAFF. The CDR3 DNA reads TGTGCCAGCAGCCACGGACAGAGAGCTTTCTTT.

V gene TRBV7-6 combines with J gene TRBJ1-1; D is unresolved. CDR3 size: 15 residues. The germline CDR1 and CDR2 sequences are SGHVS and FNYEAQ. V lost 2 bases and J 0 bases, leaving 10 bases between the germline ends. Here the CDR3 DNA reads TGTGCCAGCAGCTTAATGGGAGGAATGAACACTGAAGCTTTCTTT. As protein: CASSLMGGMNTEAFF.

The chain links TRBV9 to TRBJ2-3; the D gene could be TRBD1 or TRBD2 (6 bases each). The CDR3 covers 16 residues. Germline V gene sequence: CDR1 SGDLS, CDR2 YYNGEE. V was shortened by 0 bases and J by 0 bases, with 11 bases between the two germline ends. The CDR3 reads CASSVEGGSSTDTQYF. The CDR3 bases are TGTGCCAGCAGCGTAGAAGGGGGGTCTAGCACAGATACGCAGTATTTT.

The chain links TRBV7-6 to TRBJ1-4; D not resolved. Trimming removed 5 bases from V and 4 bases from J, with 8 bases in between. This CDR3 spans 13 amino acids. The germline gives CDR1 SGHVS, CDR2 FNYEAQ. CDR3 DNA sequence: TGTGCCAGCAGCGCCCGGAATAATGAAAAACTGTTTTTT. It translates to CASSARNNEKLFF.

The chain uses TRBV7-8 and TRBJ2-7, with D perhaps given as TRBD1 or TRBD2 (5 bases each). Trimming removed 2 bases from V and 4 bases from J, with 15 bases in between. This CDR3 comprises 15 residues. Germline CDR1 SGHVS, CDR2 FQNEAQ. The DNA of the CDR3 is TGTGCCAGCAGCTTAAGGGGCCGCGGAGGTTACGAGCAGTACTTC. Amino acid sequence: CASSLRGRGGYEQYF.